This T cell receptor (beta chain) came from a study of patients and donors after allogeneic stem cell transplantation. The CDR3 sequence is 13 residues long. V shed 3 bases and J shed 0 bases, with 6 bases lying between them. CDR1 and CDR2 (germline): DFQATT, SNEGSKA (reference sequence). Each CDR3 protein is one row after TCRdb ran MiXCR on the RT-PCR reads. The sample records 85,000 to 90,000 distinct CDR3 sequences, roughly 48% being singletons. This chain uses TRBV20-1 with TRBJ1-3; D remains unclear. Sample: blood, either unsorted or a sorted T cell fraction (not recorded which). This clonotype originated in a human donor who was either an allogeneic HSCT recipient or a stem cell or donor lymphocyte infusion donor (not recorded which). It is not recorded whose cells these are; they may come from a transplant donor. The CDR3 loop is CSASDVSGNTIYF. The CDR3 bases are TGCAGTGCTAGTGACGTCTCTGGAAACACCATATATTTT.